This paragraph covers one T cell receptor beta chain sequence. TCRdb re-called the reads with MiXCR, one entry per CDR3 protein. The sample lists 150,000 to 180,000 distinct CDR3 sequences; around 20% were seen once. These data belong to a study of T cell repertoires in cytomegalovirus infection. Germline CDR1 reads SQVTM; CDR2 reads ANQGSEA. Trimming shortened V by 3 bases and J by 0 bases, and 12 bases separated the two germline ends. The length of the CDR3 is 15 residues. The TCR comes from a human donor in good health (CMV status not recorded). Some clones in this sample may be carry-over from other donors' samples. Sequenced: PBMCs. The V call is TRBV29-1, the J call TRBJ2-1, with D hard to call. The CDR3, as DNA: TGCAGCGTTGAGGGCCCAAGAGCCTCCTACAATGAGCAGTTCTTC. Protein sequence: CSVEGPRASYNEQFF.